These T cell receptor beta chains were read from a single sample in a study of shared clonotypes between healthy human individuals. Measured with immunoSEQ multiplex PCR; TCRdb has only the in-frame clones, and not every one. The profile covers more than 850,000 clones, with approximately 80% appearing a single time and 0.5% to 0.6% taken by the ten largest. Sequencing was performed on memory CD4+ T cells from PBMCs. The receptors derive from a man aged 18 to 30 in good health. Some clones in this sample may be carry-over from other donors' samples. CDR3s include the opening cysteine and the closing phenylalanine or tryptophan. A D gene is named only where the DNA matches it firmly. Rows give clone size only sometimes, using once, few, many, or a class for an expanded clone.

few	TRBJ2-7	TRBV11-2	.	CASSRGGDEQYF	TGTGCCAGCAGCAGGGGGGGCGACGAGCAGTACTTC
few	TRBJ1-2	TRBV5-1	.	CAPSLGGYGYTF	TGCGCCCCCAGCCTCGGGGGTTATGGCTACACCTTC
.	TRBJ1-1	TRBV5-1	.	CASSSLRGAEAFF	TGCGCCAGCAGCTCTCTCAGGGGCGCCGAAGCTTTCTTT
.	TRBJ1-2	TRBV6-7	TRBD1	CASSYLMGTAPPMRGYTF	TGTGCCAGCAGTTACTTGATGGGGACAGCCCCCCCTATGAGGGGCTACACCTTC
.	TRBJ2-3	TRBV20-1	.	CSIGAGGTQYF	TGCAGTATAGGGGCTGGAGGTACGCAGTATTTT
.	TRBJ2-2	TRBV5-4	.	CASSPGGTANTGELFF	TGTGCCAGCAGCCCGGGAGGGACAGCGAACACCGGGGAGCTGTTTTTT
.	TRBJ2-5	TRBV5-1	TRBD1	CASSPQGVETQYF	TGCGCCAGCAGCCCCCAGGGGGTGGAGACCCAGTACTTC
.	TRBJ2-5	TRBV5-1	.	CASSFGAKETQYF	TGCGCCAGCAGCTTTGGGGCTAAAGAGACCCAGTACTTC
once	TRBJ2-1	TRBV5-1	.	CASRAWGSIQYNEQFF	TGCGCCAGCAGAGCTTGGGGCAGTATCCAATACAATGAGCAGTTCTTC
few	TRBJ1-2	TRBV10-3	TRBD1	CAISGSRAGGNYGYTF	TGTGCCATCAGTGGGAGTCGGGCAGGGGGGAACTATGGCTACACCTTC
.	TRBJ2-1	TRBV11-1	.	CASSLLGTPGEQFF	TGTGCCAGCAGCTTATTAGGTACCCCAGGTGAGCAGTTCTTC
.	TRBJ2-2	TRBV28	.	CASSFRNTGELFF	TGTGCCAGCAGTTTTCGGAACACCGGGGAGCTGTTTTTT
.	TRBJ1-1	TRBV5-8	.	CASSLEGGTEAFF	TGTGCCAGCAGCTTGGAGGGGGGGACTGAAGCTTTCTTT
.	TRBJ1-4	TRBV5-1	TRBD1	CASSTDRGVEKLFF	TGCGCCAGCAGCACGGACAGGGGGGTCGAAAAACTGTTTTTT
.	TRBJ2-5	TRBV7-6	TRBD1	CASSSLGQGGETQYF	TGTGCCAGCAGCTCCCTTGGACAGGGAGGAGAGACCCAGTACTTC
.	TRBJ2-5	TRBV28	.	CASSTTREGETQYF	TGTGCCAGCAGCACAACCAGGGAAGGAGAGACCCAGTACTTC
.	TRBJ2-7	TRBV9	TRBD2	CASSVGLAGPYEQYF	TGTGCCAGCAGCGTCGGACTAGCGGGACCCTACGAGCAGTACTTC
.	TRBJ2-7	TRBV5-1	.	CASSHQGTTYEQYF	TGCGCCAGCAGCCACCAGGGGACAACCTACGAGCAGTACTTC
.	TRBJ2-7	TRBV4-3	TRBD2	CASSQLVAGGPFLYEQYF	TGCGCCAGCAGCCAACTGGTAGCGGGAGGGCCTTTTCTTTACGAGCAGTACTTC
.	TRBJ2-2	TRBV7-2	.	CASSNGGHEPGELFF	TGTGCCAGCAGCAACGGGGGGCACGAACCCGGGGAGCTGTTTTTT
.	TRBJ1-3	TRBV10-2	.	CASSAPRGNTIYF	TGCGCCAGCAGTGCCCCGAGGGGAAACACCATATATTTT
.	TRBJ1-2	TRBV6-5	.	CASGMQGKRRSGYTF	TGTGCCAGCGGGATGCAGGGGAAGAGACGGAGTGGCTACACCTTC
.	TRBJ1-2	TRBV5-4	.	CASSVDKNYGYTF	TGTGCCAGCAGCGTTGACAAGAACTATGGCTACACCTTC
.	TRBJ2-5	TRBV18	.	CASSPGQQETQYF	TGTGCCAGCTCCCCCGGACAGCAAGAGACCCAGTACTTC